Each of the 24 T cell receptor beta chains below was sequenced from the same sample in a study of T-cell reconstitution after alpha-beta-depleted transplantation in children. Unique molecular identifiers were incorporated when the TCRbeta library was constructed. From the PCR reads, TCRdb called clonotypes with MiXCR, one entry per CDR3 protein. Of 200,000 to 300,000 distinct CDR3 sequences in the sample, about 24% were seen once. Sequenced here: PBMCs, mostly from graft donor cells, sampled 360 days after TCRalphabeta/CD19-depleted stem cell transplant. Source of these receptors: a female patient aged 2 to 10 who had a stem cell transplant for congenital amegakaryocytic thrombocytopenia, so the T cells may come from the graft donor.

The rearrangement links TRBV20-1 to TRBJ1-1; TRBD1 is a possible D gene (5 bases). V shed 3 bases and J shed 10 bases, with 15 bases lying between them. The CDR3 sequence is 12 residues long. The V gene's germline CDR1 is DFQATT and CDR2 SNEGSKA (reference sequence). The DNA of the CDR3 is TGCAGTGCTAGGAACAGGAACGGTGGAGCTTTCTTT. It translates to CSARNRNGGAFF.

V usage is TRBV28 and J usage is TRBJ1-2, with 10 bases fitting TRBD1. The germline V gene has CDR1 MDHEN and CDR2 SYDVKM. Trimming removed 8 bases from V and 4 bases from J; junction bases left unmatched: 22. The CDR3 is 19 amino acids. In DNA form, the CDR3 reads TGTGCCAGCTTCGTGACCGGGGGGACAGGGGACGATCAGGGCTATGGCTACACCTTC. Translated, it gives CASFVTGGTGDDQGYGYTF.

In the case of this clonotype: Germline is not matched at one junction end, which may reflect a read error. This chain connects TRBV4-1 to TRBJ1-5; D is possibly TRBD1 (5 bases). This CDR3 comprises 15 residues. The germline V gene encodes CDR1 MGHRA and CDR2 YSYEKL. CDR3 in DNA: TGCGCCAGCACCCAAACGGATACAGGTAGCCAGCCCCAGCATTTT. Protein: CASTQTDTGSQPQHF.

On this clonotype itself: The germline gene is not matched at one end of the junction; a read error may be the cause. The gene calls are TRBV12-3 or TRBV12-4 and TRBJ1-2, with D unclear. The CDR3 has 13 amino acids. The CDR3 coding sequence is TGTGCCAGCAGATTAGACAACTACCGCGGCTACACCTTC. Amino acids: CASRLDNYRGYTF.

The J gene is TRBJ2-7, the V gene TRBV24-1; TRBD2 agrees at 8 bases. Germline CDR1 and CDR2: KGHDR and SFDVKD. CDR3 size: 14 residues. V lost 4 bases, J lost 3 bases, and 4 bases stayed unmatched. The CDR3 DNA sequence: TGTGCCACCAGTGAGGGCGGGACTAGCTACGAGCAGTACTTC. Translating gives CATSEGGTSYEQYF.

This clonotype was picked up a small number of times. The V call is TRBV29-1, the J call TRBJ1-1; weak D call: TRBD1 (6 bases). V was cut by 1 base and J by 11 bases, with 20 bases left in between. The CDR3 is 14 residues long. Germline V lookup: CDR1 SQVTM, CDR2 ANQGSEA. CDR3 region: CSVEVPRQHRVAFF. In DNA form, the CDR3 reads TGCAGCGTTGAAGTCCCAAGGCAGCACAGGGTGGCTTTCTTT.

This chain connects TRBV7-3 to TRBJ2-1, with 12 bases that match TRBD2. The V gene's germline CDR1 is SGHTA and CDR2 FQGTGA. This CDR3 comprises 15 residues. The V segment lost 5 bases and the J segment 7 bases; nucleotides outside the gene matches: 6. CDR3 residues: CASSLAGGPGNEQFF. CDR3 bases: TGTGCCAGCAGCCTAGCGGGAGGGCCGGGGAATGAGCAGTTCTTC.

The genes are TRBV20-1 and TRBJ2-1; 10 bases line up with TRBD2. This CDR3 is 15 amino acids long. Germline CDR1 is DFQATT and CDR2 is SNEGSKA (reference sequence). The J segment lost 6 bases and the V segment lost 3 bases, leaving 8 bases of the junction unmatched. The CDR3 loop is CSARLTASGSNEQFF. The CDR3 DNA reads TGCAGTGCTAGGTTGACGGCTAGCGGGAGCAATGAGCAGTTCTTC.

There are a few counts of this clonotype. This sequence joins TRBV3-1 and TRBJ2-7; D is perhaps TRBD1 (5 bases). The germline V gene encodes CDR1 LGHDT and CDR2 YNNKEL (reference sequence). Trimming cost V 5 bases and J 3 bases, with 14 bases left between them. The CDR3 is 14 amino acids. Here the CDR3 reads CASSLLSTDYEQYF. CDR3 coding DNA: TGTGCCAGCAGCTTACTATCGACAGACTACGAGCAGTACTTC.

This clonotype was detected many times. The rearrangement joins TRBV5-6 to TRBJ2-3, with D uncertain. The CDR3 spans 17 residues. The V gene lost 4 bases and the J gene lost 0 bases, with 18 bases spanning the gap. The germline CDR1 and CDR2 sequences are SGHDT and YYEEEE. The DNA for the CDR3 is TGTGCCAGCAGCGGTCAGACTGGATCCTCTAGCACAGATACGCAGTATTTT. It yields the protein CASSGQTGSSSTDTQYF.

J is TRBJ1-2 and V is TRBV20-1; D call uncertain. Between the trimmed V and J ends, which lost 2 bases and 2 bases, there was a span of 6 bases. There are 12 residues in the CDR3. The germline V gene has CDR1 DFQATT and CDR2 SNEGSKA (reference sequence). CDR3: CSARHGNYGYTF. The DNA of the CDR3 is TGCAGTGCTAGACATGGGAACTATGGCTACACCTTC.

This clonotype was recorded a few times. J is TRBJ2-7 and V is TRBV4-2; 8 bases agree with TRBD1. Germline trimming cut 4 bases from V and 6 bases from J; bases unmatched to any gene: 2. Germline values: CDR1 LGHNA, CDR2 YNFKEQ. The CDR3 is 12 amino acids. DNA for the CDR3: TGTGCCAGCAGCCCCGGGACAGGCGAGCAGTACTTC. Its protein is CASSPGTGEQYF.

The table lists this clonotype with a few counts. The CDR3, as DNA: TGTGCCACCCGGGGTCCGGGGACTCAAGAGACCCAGTACTTC. Translating it yields CATRGPGTQETQYF. The V and J genes are TRBV6-1 and TRBJ2-5; D might be TRBD2 (6 bases). V shed 10 bases and J shed 2 bases, with 17 bases lying between them. Germline CDR1 is MNHNS and CDR2 is SASEGT. The length of the CDR3 is 14 residues.

The table lists this clonotype with a few counts. The genes are TRBV14 and TRBJ2-1, with D possibly TRBD1 on 6 matching bases. The germline V gene encodes CDR1 SGHDN and CDR2 FVKESK. Deletions cut 2 bases from V and 7 bases from J, with 12 bases between. The CDR3 totals 14 residues. The CDR3 protein is CASSQLGTPNEQFF. CDR3 nucleotide sequence: TGTGCCAGCAGCCAATTGGGGACACCAAATGAGCAGTTCTTC.

This clonotype was recorded a few times. The chain combines TRBV7-9 with TRBJ2-5; possibly TRBD1 for D (6 bases). This CDR3 contains 15 residues. With 3 bases removed from V and 7 bases from J, the gap between germline ends came to 18 bases. Germline CDR1 reads SEHNR; CDR2 reads FQNEAQ (reference sequence). CDR3 DNA: TGTGCCAGCAGCTTCCTACAGGGTGGTCGAGGGACCCAGTACTTC. It specifies CASSFLQGGRGTQYF.

This chain uses TRBV4-1 with TRBJ2-1, with 13 bases that match TRBD2. The V and J ends lost 4 bases and 4 bases, in that order; junction bases with no gene match: 19. The germline V gene has CDR1 MGHRA and CDR2 YSYEKL. The CDR3 has 21 residues. This CDR3 is CASSPQGGGLAGPVGYNEQFF. The DNA of the CDR3 is TGCGCCAGCAGCCCGCAAGGTGGGGGACTAGCGGGACCAGTGGGATACAATGAGCAGTTCTTC.

This clonotype occurred a few times. J is TRBJ1-1 and V is TRBV6-5; D gene unclear. The CDR3 length is 11 residues. V lost 6 bases to trimming and J lost 2 bases, with 4 bases between them. Germline CDR1 is MNHEY and CDR2 is SVGAGI. The CDR3 sequence is CASRRNTEAFF. The DNA for the CDR3 is TGTGCCAGCAGACGCAACACTGAAGCTTTCTTT.

This clonotype was seen a handful of times. The V and J genes are TRBV7-9 and TRBJ2-2; D perhaps matches TRBD1 (6 bases). Germline-derived CDR1 and CDR2 are SEHNR and FQNEAQ (reference sequence). Deletions cut 5 bases from V and 4 bases from J, with 11 bases between. This CDR3 contains 14 residues. The CDR3 DNA follows: TGTGCCAGCAGCCCAGCGGACAGCACCGGGGAGCTGTTTTTT. Amino acids: CASSPADSTGELFF.

V usage is TRBV19 and J usage is TRBJ1-2; 7 nucleotides align to TRBD1. Germline V lookup: CDR1 LNHDA, CDR2 SQIVND (reference sequence). This CDR3 has 14 amino acids. The V and J ends lost 6 bases and 4 bases, in that order; junction bases with no gene match: 8. The CDR3 coding sequence is TGTGCCAGTAGCCCCGGGACAGCCGGCTATGGCTACACCTTC. Residues: CASSPGTAGYGYTF.

The chain employs TRBV9 and TRBJ2-1, with a possible D match to TRBD2 (6 bases). V was trimmed by 2 bases and J by 5 bases, leaving 8 bases between them. Germline-derived CDR1 and CDR2 are SGDLS and YYNGEE. The CDR3 totals 13 residues. The CDR3 region is CASSVTRNNEQFF. In DNA, the CDR3 is TGTGCCAGCAGCGTGACTAGGAACAATGAGCAGTTCTTC.

In the case of this clonotype: At one boundary the junction diverges from the germline segment, which might be a read error. The chain carries TRBV3-1 and TRBJ2-1; tentative D call: TRBD2 (6 bases). From germline, CDR1 is LGHDT and CDR2 YNNKEL (reference sequence). The CDR3 runs 12 residues. The CDR3 here is CASNQITGVQFF. The CDR3 nucleotides are TGTGCCAGCAACCAAATTACGGGAGTGCAGTTCTTC.

This clonotype was seen more than once but under ten times. The chain employs TRBV5-1 and TRBJ2-6, with TRBD1 matching 7 bases. The V gene's germline CDR1 is SGHRS and CDR2 YFSETQ. Unmatched junction bases numbered 7, after V lost 3 bases and J lost 1 base. The CDR3 length is 17 residues. The CDR3 sequence is CASSSQGSQSGANVLTF. The CDR3 DNA sequence: TGCGCCAGCAGCTCACAGGGGTCACAGTCTGGGGCCAACGTCCTGACTTTC.

The sample holds a few counts of this clonotype. The chain is built from TRBV20-1 and TRBJ1-2; 12 bases fit TRBD1. This CDR3 has 15 residues. The germline CDR1 and CDR2 sequences are DFQATT and SNEGSKA (reference sequence). V lost 4 bases to trimming and J lost 5 bases; unmatched junction nucleotides: 8. The CDR3 nucleotides are TGCAGTGCTACCGCCGGGACAGGGGGCGAATATGGCTACACCTTC. Protein product: CSATAGTGGEYGYTF.

The chain couples TRBV6-2 or TRBV6-3 to TRBJ2-7, with D perhaps matching TRBD2 (5 bases). CDR3 length equals 15 residues. V lost 2 bases to trimming and J lost 3 bases, with 14 bases between them. Germline CDR1 is MNHEY and CDR2 is SVGEGT. CDR3 residues: CASSYVRGSRYEQYF. CDR3 nucleotides: TGTGCCAGCAGTTACGTCCGGGGAAGTCGCTACGAGCAGTACTTC.